This T cell receptor beta chain is from a study of metastatic and nonmetastatic thyroid tumors. MiXCR reprocessed the PCR reads for TCRdb. Of approximately 15,000 clones listed, roughly 24% are singletons. Patients had received no treatment of any kind before thyroid surgery. This clone is labeled medium-sized (0.01 to 0.1%). Input material: tumor tissue. The origin of this receptor is a female donor with papillary thyroid cancer or a benign thyroid nodule (not recorded which). Some clones in this sample may be carry-over from other donors' samples.

The CDR3 DNA follows: TGTGCCAGCCGGCCCACGAACACCGGGGAGCTGTTTTTT. Translation: CASRPTNTGELFF. This rearrangement joins TRBV11-3 to TRBJ2-2; no clear D gene. Germline loops: CDR1 SGHNT, CDR2 YENEEA. This CDR3 spans 13 amino acids. V dropped 8 bases and J dropped 0 bases, with 7 bases sitting between them.